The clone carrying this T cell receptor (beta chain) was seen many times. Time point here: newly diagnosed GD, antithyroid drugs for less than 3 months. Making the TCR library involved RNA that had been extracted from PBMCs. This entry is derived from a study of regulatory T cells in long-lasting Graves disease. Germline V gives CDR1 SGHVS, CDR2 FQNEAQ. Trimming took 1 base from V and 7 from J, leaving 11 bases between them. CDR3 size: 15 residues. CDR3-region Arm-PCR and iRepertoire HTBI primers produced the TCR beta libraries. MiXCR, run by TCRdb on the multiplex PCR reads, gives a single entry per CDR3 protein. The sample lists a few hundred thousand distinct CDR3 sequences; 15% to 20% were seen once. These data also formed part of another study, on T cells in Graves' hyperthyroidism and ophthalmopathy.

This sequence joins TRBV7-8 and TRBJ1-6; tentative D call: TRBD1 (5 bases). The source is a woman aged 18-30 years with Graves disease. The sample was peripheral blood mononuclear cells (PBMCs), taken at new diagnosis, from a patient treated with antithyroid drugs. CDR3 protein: CASSLGQGPNSPLHF. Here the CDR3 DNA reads TGTGCCAGCAGCTTAGGGCAGGGTCCCAATTCACCCCTCCACTTT.